These 27 T cell receptor beta chains originate from one sample sequenced in a study of T cell changes during pregnancy in multiple sclerosis. TCRdb keeps only in-frame clones here, not all; method: immunoSEQ multiplex PCR. This sample has tens of thousands of clones, with roughly 91% found just once. The sample was CD4+ T cells from peripheral blood mononuclear cells, taken in the first trimester of pregnancy. The receptors were sampled from a female donor with multiple sclerosis, enrolled in a pregnancy study.

The V and J genes are TRBV6-5 and TRBJ2-3; the match to TRBD1 covers 7 bases. The V segment lost 5 bases and the J segment 6 bases; nucleotides outside the gene matches: 5. The CDR3 spans 13 residues. Germline V gene data show CDR1 as MNHEY and CDR2 as SVGAGI. The CDR3 bases are TGTGCCAGCAGTGAAATCAGGGGGGATACGCAGTATTTT. As protein: CASSEIRGDTQYF.

The rearrangement uses TRBV5-1 and TRBJ2-5; no definite D call. V gave up 4 bases and J gave up 5 bases, with 9 bases separating them. In germline, CDR1 is SGHRS, CDR2 YFSETQ. The CDR3 is 12 residues long. In DNA form, the CDR3 reads TGCGCCAGCAGCCCCCCCGCGGAGACCCAGTACTTC. Protein product: CASSPPAETQYF.

The chain carries TRBV21-1 and TRBJ1-2; TRBD1 reflects the table's D call only, with no check against the DNA. TRBV21-1 is a pseudogene segment. The CDR3 contains 16 residues. For the CDR3, the DNA is TGTGCCAGCAGCAAAAAGGCCCCAGGGTGGATGAATGGCTACACCTTC. The encoded protein is CASSKKAPGWMNGYTF.

The chain recombines TRBV19 with TRBJ1-1; weak D call: TRBD1 (5 bases). CDR1 is LNHDA and CDR2 is SQIVND in the germline V gene (reference sequence). The V and J ends lost 7 bases and 4 bases respectively, with 10 bases between them. The CDR3 is made up of 12 amino acids. CDR3 sequence reads: CASMPGPTEAFF. CDR3 coding DNA: TGTGCCAGTATGCCAGGGCCCACTGAAGCTTTCTTT. Full variable domain (missing parts from reference TRBV19 and TRBJ1-1): DGGITQSPKYLFRKEGQNVTLSCEQNLNHDAMYWYRQDPGQGLRLIYYSQIVNDFQKGDIAEGYSVSREKKESFPLTVTSAQKNPTAFYLCASMPGPTEAFFGQGTRLTVV.

The CDR3 is CATRQGHDTRSYNEQFF. CDR3 bases: TGTGCCACCCGACAGGGTCACGACACCCGATCCTACAATGAGCAGTTCTTC. The V and J genes are TRBV19 and TRBJ2-1; 7 positions agree with TRBD1. There are 17 residues in the CDR3. Germline-derived CDR1 and CDR2 are LNHDA and SQIVND (reference sequence). Losses at the gene ends were 10 bases for V and 1 base for J; bases not matched to a gene: 16. The complete variable domain, with remaining parts taken from reference TRBV19 and TRBJ2-1, reads DGGITQSPKYLFRKEGQNVTLSCEQNLNHDAMYWYRQDPGQGLRLIYYSQIVNDFQKGDIAEGYSVSREKKESFPLTVTSAQKNPTAFYLCATRQGHDTRSYNEQFFGPGTRLTVL.

The chain links TRBV7-2 to TRBJ2-3; 9 bases agree with TRBD1. The germline V gene encodes CDR1 SGHTA and CDR2 FQGNSA. The CDR3 covers 14 residues. The trim removed 5 bases at V and 3 bases at J, leaving 3 bases unmatched. Here the CDR3 DNA reads TGTGCCAGCAGCGTGACAGGGGGTACAGATACGCAGTATTTT. Protein: CASSVTGGTDTQYF.

The chain is built from TRBV11-2 and TRBJ1-3; 8 nucleotides line up with TRBD1. With 8 bases clipped from V and 2 bases from J, the junction kept 5 bases outside the gene matches. Germline V gene data show CDR1 as SGHAT and CDR2 as FQNNGV. The length of the CDR3 is 14 residues. CDR3 DNA: TGTGCCAGCGAATCGACAGGGGCTGGAAACACCATATATTTT. This gives the protein CASESTGAGNTIYF.

The chain employs TRBV9 and TRBJ2-5; 7 nucleotides agree with TRBD1. Germline-derived CDR1 and CDR2 are SGDLS and YYNGEE. This CDR3 contains 14 residues. V lost 4 bases to trimming and J lost 1 base; unmatched junction nucleotides: 4. In DNA form, the CDR3 reads TGTGCCAGCAGCAAGTGGACAGGCCAAGAGACCCAGTACTTC. It codes for CASSKWTGQETQYF.

The chain has TRBV27 and TRBJ1-1, with 9 bases lining up with TRBD1. V lost 6 bases and J lost 2; bases outside the gene matches: 7. The CDR3 is 15 residues long. Germline-derived CDR1 and CDR2 are MNHEY and SMNVEV (reference sequence). The CDR3 here is CASRFEDRGNTEAFF. The CDR3 DNA follows: TGTGCCAGCAGATTCGAGGACAGGGGAAACACTGAAGCTTTCTTT.

The chain joins TRBV28 to TRBJ2-7; TRBD2 might be the D (5 bases). This CDR3 spans 15 amino acids. Looked up from germline, CDR1 is MDHEN and CDR2 is SYDVKM. The V and J ends lost 6 bases and 3 bases respectively, with 18 bases between them. CDR3 amino acids: CASSSGELKVYEQYF. The CDR3 DNA follows: TGTGCCAGCAGCTCCGGGGAACTGAAGGTCTACGAGCAGTACTTC.

This sequence joins TRBV5-1 and TRBJ2-5, with D possibly being TRBD2 (6 bases). Germline assignment: CDR1 SGHRS and CDR2 YFSETQ. Between the trimmed V and J ends, which lost 0 bases and 4 bases, there was a span of 7 bases. The CDR3 is made up of 13 amino acids. CDR3 region: CASSLAGGETQYF. The CDR3, as DNA: TGCGCCAGCAGCTTGGCCGGGGGAGAGACCCAGTACTTC.

The chain links TRBV19 to TRBJ2-1, with TRBD2 matching over 13 bases. The germline V gene has CDR1 LNHDA and CDR2 SQIVND (reference sequence). This CDR3 is 17 amino acids long. V shed 6 bases and J 7 bases; nucleotides not matched to a gene: 12. The CDR3 loop reads CASSLISLAGGLNEQFF. The CDR3 bases are TGTGCCAGTAGCCTCATCTCACTAGCGGGGGGGCTAAATGAGCAGTTCTTC.

The chain recombines TRBV10-3 with TRBJ1-1, with D possibly matching TRBD1 (6 bases). Per germline, CDR1 ENHRY and CDR2 SYGVKD. V lost 0 bases and J 6 bases, leaving 11 bases between the germline ends. The CDR3 sequence is 14 residues long. The CDR3 region has the DNA TGTGCCATCAGTGAGTCGGGGGGGGCAGCTGAAGCTTTCTTT. Amino acids: CAISESGGAAEAFF.

The V gene is TRBV19, the J gene TRBJ2-5, with 8 nucleotides matching TRBD1. The V gene end was trimmed by 3 bases and the J gene end by 1 base; junction bases not matched to a gene: 7. The CDR3 has 16 amino acids. Germline CDR1 LNHDA, CDR2 SQIVND (reference sequence). The CDR3 loop reads CASSITGGSGQETQYF. The CDR3 DNA follows: TGTGCCAGTAGTATCACAGGGGGTTCGGGCCAAGAGACCCAGTACTTC.

This sequence joins TRBV6-5 and TRBJ1-4; TRBD1 aligns across 10 bases. V dropped 6 bases and J dropped 7; count of bases not matched to a gene: 8. CDR1 is MNHEY and CDR2 is SVGAGI in the germline V gene. The CDR3 loop spans 15 amino acids. The CDR3 nucleotides read TGTGCCAGCAGCCACGTCGGGGACAGGGGTGAAAAACTGTTTTTT. This translates into CASSHVGDRGEKLFF.

The V call is TRBV7-2, the J call TRBJ1-5; 8 nucleotides match TRBD1. The V gene end was trimmed by 2 bases and the J gene end by 5 bases; junction bases not matched to a gene: 5. Per the germline V gene, CDR1 is SGHTA and CDR2 is FQGNSA. The CDR3 contains 15 residues. The DNA for the CDR3 is TGTGCCAGCAGCTTAACCAGGGGGCAGGATCAGCCCCAGCATTTT. It is translated as CASSLTRGQDQPQHF.

The V gene is TRBV10-2, the J gene TRBJ2-7; possibly TRBD1 for D (6 bases). Between the trimmed V and J ends, which lost 7 bases and 3 bases, there was a span of 13 bases. This CDR3 has 13 residues. Germline assignment: CDR1 WSHSY and CDR2 SAAADI. The CDR3 bases are TGCGCCAGCATTGGGACAAGAGACTACGAGCAGTACTTC. Protein: CASIGTRDYEQYF.

J is TRBJ1-1 and V is TRBV4-1; D is possibly TRBD1 (6 bases). The CDR3 is made up of 18 amino acids. The ends were cut back, 0 bases at V and 6 bases at J, with 23 bases in the middle. Per the germline V gene, CDR1 is MGHRA and CDR2 is YSYEKL. The CDR3 DNA reads as TGCGCCAGCAGCCAAGATATCTCGGTGGCGGGGGCTCAGGCTGAAGCTTTCTTT. Its translation is CASSQDISVAGAQAEAFF.

This chain connects TRBV6-5 to TRBJ2-7; perhaps TRBD1 as D (6 bases). The V gene lost 6 bases and the J gene lost 2 bases, with 11 bases spanning the gap. CDR1 is MNHEY and CDR2 is SVGAGI in the germline V gene. The CDR3 contains 13 residues. The CDR3 loop reads CASSWTVAYEQYF. CDR3 in DNA: TGTGCCAGCAGCTGGACAGTTGCCTACGAGCAGTACTTC.

The chain uses TRBV11-3 and TRBJ2-2, with 7 bases lining up with TRBD1. The germline V gene encodes CDR1 SGHNT and CDR2 YENEEA. The CDR3 spans 14 residues. Unmatched junction bases numbered 1, after V lost 3 bases and J lost 3 bases. The CDR3 DNA sequence: TGTGCCAGCAGCTTCCAGGGGGACACCGGGGAGCTGTTTTTT. Its protein product is CASSFQGDTGELFF.

The chain is built from TRBV10-2 and TRBJ2-7; 12 bases align to TRBD2. The CDR3 loop spans 17 amino acids. V lost 3 bases, J lost 0 bases, and 6 bases stayed unmatched. CDR1 WSHSY and CDR2 SAAADI come from the germline V gene. CDR3 bases: TGCGCCAGCAGTGACCCTAGCGGGAGGGCACTCTCCTACGAGCAGTACTTC. This encodes CASSDPSGRALSYEQYF.

The chain is built from TRBV6-1 and TRBJ1-2; D is unclear. Germline loops: CDR1 MNHNS, CDR2 SASEGT. V shed 1 base and J shed 2 bases, with 11 bases lying between them. This CDR3 has 15 amino acids. The CDR3 nucleotides read TGTGCCAGCAGTGAAGATAGGACGGGAAACTATGGCTACACCTTC. Translated: CASSEDRTGNYGYTF.

The rearrangement joins TRBV7-2 to TRBJ2-2; D unclear. The CDR3 extends over 14 amino acids. Germline V gives CDR1 SGHTA, CDR2 FQGNSA. V was pared by 3 bases and J by 6 bases, with 11 bases between. For the CDR3, the DNA is TGTGCCAGCAGCTTCGGGTCAAAGCCCGGGGAGCTGTTTTTT. Translation gives CASSFGSKPGELFF.

This chain links TRBV2 with TRBJ2-3; 10 bases agree with TRBD2. The junction had 7 bases not matched to a gene; V was cut back by 7 bases and J by 6 bases. Germline V gene sequence: CDR1 SNHLY, CDR2 FYNNEI. The CDR3 loop spans 14 amino acids. The CDR3 is CASIASGSPDTQYF. DNA of the CDR3: TGTGCCAGCATAGCTAGCGGGAGCCCCGATACGCAGTATTTT.

The chain recombines TRBV27 with TRBJ2-3; 7 bases agree with TRBD1. The V gene end was trimmed by 2 bases and the J gene end by 3 bases; junction bases not matched to a gene: 8. The germline V gene has CDR1 MNHEY and CDR2 SMNVEV (reference sequence). This CDR3 comprises 16 residues. CDR3 residues: CASSLRLAGGTDTQYF. In nucleotides, the CDR3 is TGTGCCAGCAGTTTACGTCTGGCAGGGGGAACAGATACGCAGTATTTT.

This rearrangement joins TRBV14 to TRBJ1-2; D unresolved. Germline values: CDR1 SGHDN, CDR2 FVKESK. The CDR3 runs to 16 residues. Between the trimmed V and J ends, which lost 0 bases and 5 bases, there was a span of 16 bases. The CDR3 is CASSQDHAETGYGYTF. DNA of the CDR3: TGTGCCAGCAGCCAAGATCATGCAGAAACGGGGTATGGCTACACCTTC.

The chain links TRBV4-2 to TRBJ2-7; D remains ambiguous. The V gene's germline CDR1 is LGHNA and CDR2 YNFKEQ. The CDR3 spans 14 residues. The V end was cut by 0 bases, the J end by 2 bases, with 8 bases between. The CDR3 nucleotides are TGTGCCAGCAGCCAAGATCTAGTTCCCTACGAGCAGTACTTC. This sequence encodes CASSQDLVPYEQYF.